The 7 T cell receptor beta chains below were found in one sample sequenced in a study of CD8 T cells in Susac syndrome. Random-hexamer reverse transcription was applied to roughly 0.5 to 1 ug RNA. TCRdb passed the immunoSEQ multiplex PCR reads through MiXCR, listing each CDR3 protein once. There are around 170,000 distinct CDR3 sequences in the sample; 85% to 95% occur only once, and 0.12% lies in the top ten. The specimen was CD4+ T cells from PBMCs. The receptors stem from a human donor with Susac syndrome.

This chain links TRBV5-1 with TRBJ2-7, with TRBD1 matching over 10 bases. V shed 1 base, J shed 6 bases, and the junction held 10 bases outside the gene matches. This CDR3 has 16 amino acids. Germline V gene data show CDR1 as SGHRS and CDR2 as YFSETQ. The CDR3: CASSLTTGGALGEQYF. CDR3 DNA sequence: TGCGCCAGCAGCTTGACGACAGGGGGCGCTTTGGGCGAGCAGTACTTC.

The chain uses TRBV11-2 and TRBJ1-3; no firm D call. CDR3 length: 14 residues. V was cut by 1 base and J by 1 base, with 5 bases left in between. The germline CDR1 and CDR2 sequences are SGHAT and FQNNGV. The CDR3 is CASSLAGSGNTIYF. In DNA, the CDR3 is TGTGCCAGCAGCTTAGCGGGGTCTGGAAACACCATATATTTT.

V and J are TRBV7-4 and TRBJ1-5, with D uncertain. V gave up 6 bases and J gave up 0 bases, with 18 bases separating them. The CDR3 length is 17 residues. Germline V gene sequence: CDR1 SGHVT, CDR2 SQSDAQ. This chain's CDR3 is CASRRIPDNHSNQPQHF. CDR3 bases: TGTGCCAGCAGACGGATCCCAGATAACCATAGCAATCAGCCCCAGCATTTT.

The chain couples TRBV6-5 to TRBJ1-1, with D possibly TRBD1 on 6 matching bases. The V gene's germline CDR1 is MNHEY and CDR2 SVGAGI. This CDR3 has 16 amino acids. V lost 2 bases and J lost 5, with 18 bases in between. The CDR3 spells CASSYGQGRVRTEAFF. Written as DNA, the CDR3 is TGTGCCAGCAGTTACGGGCAGGGGAGGGTTAGGACTGAAGCTTTCTTT.

This chain links TRBV27 with TRBJ1-2; D is undetermined. The germline V and J ends were trimmed by 4 bases and 8 bases, with 11 bases remaining between them. In germline, CDR1 is MNHEY, CDR2 SMNVEV (reference sequence). This CDR3 spans 12 amino acids. The CDR3 DNA reads as TGTGCCAGCAGTTATTTGGGGAGCGGCTACACCTTC. Protein: CASSYLGSGYTF.

The CDR3 sequence is CSARADRGLDNSPLHF. DNA for the CDR3: TGCAGTGCTAGGGCGGACAGGGGCCTTGATAATTCACCCCTCCACTTT. This chain links TRBV20-1 with TRBJ1-6; TRBD1 matches at 9 bases. CDR1 and CDR2 from the germline V gene are DFQATT and SNEGSKA (reference sequence). V lost 3 bases, J lost 5 bases, and 8 bases stayed unmatched. This CDR3 comprises 16 residues.

The chain joins TRBV7-8 to TRBJ2-2, with 7 nucleotides matching TRBD1. Germline-derived CDR1 and CDR2 are SGHVS and FQNEAQ. Trimming took 4 bases from V and 6 from J; bases not matched to a gene: 8. The CDR3 totals 15 residues. CDR3 protein: CASSSRDSPSGELFF. CDR3 DNA: TGTGCCAGCAGCTCCCGGGACAGCCCCTCCGGGGAGCTGTTTTTT.